This is a list of T cell receptor beta chains from one sample in a study of blood T cells in healthy people across ages. TCRdb used MiXCR to reprocess the 5' RACE reads, holding one entry per CDR3 protein. The sample carries approximately 770,000 distinct CDR3 sequences, roughly 64% recorded once. Sequenced input: blood. The origin of the receptors is a man in his thirties or forties in good health. Each CDR3 is given with its conserved first and last residue.

j_call: TRBJ2-7; v_call: TRBV20-1; cdr3_aa: CSARESGFFYEQYF
j_call: TRBJ2-7; v_call: TRBV2; cdr3_aa: CASCRDFNYEQYF
j_call: TRBJ1-2; v_call: TRBV29-1; cdr3_aa: CSVAAPRSYTF
j_call: TRBJ1-3; v_call: TRBV12-3/TRBV12-4; cdr3_aa: CASSLRQGAGNTIYF
j_call: TRBJ2-3; v_call: TRBV6-2/TRBV6-3; cdr3_aa: CASTDRLLGTQYF
j_call: TRBJ2-5; v_call: TRBV6-6; cdr3_aa: CTSSYLGREKTQYF
j_call: TRBJ2-7; v_call: TRBV20-1; cdr3_aa: CSARASSYEQYF
j_call: TRBJ1-5; v_call: TRBV4-1; cdr3_aa: CASSHLGNSNQPQHF
j_call: TRBJ2-5; v_call: TRBV20-1; cdr3_aa: CSAPYEGGQETQYF
j_call: TRBJ2-1; v_call: TRBV20-1; cdr3_aa: CSVGRTSGSSSYNEQFF
j_call: TRBJ2-6; v_call: TRBV20-1; cdr3_aa: CSARTSDTSGANVLTF
j_call: TRBJ2-3; v_call: TRBV15; cdr3_aa: CATSRVPAGVTDTQYF
j_call: TRBJ2-7; v_call: TRBV10-3; cdr3_aa: CAISESAGRAFYEQYF
j_call: TRBJ1-2; v_call: TRBV9; cdr3_aa: CASSVGGTYGYTF
j_call: TRBJ1-6; v_call: TRBV6-2/TRBV6-3; cdr3_aa: CASSGQTTGYNSPLHF
j_call: TRBJ2-1; v_call: TRBV4-2; cdr3_aa: CASSLGPSANEQFF
j_call: TRBJ2-5; v_call: TRBV20-1; cdr3_aa: CSAVEPRTGQETQYF
j_call: TRBJ2-7; v_call: TRBV4-3; cdr3_aa: CASSQDTSGSYEQYF
j_call: TRBJ2-3; v_call: TRBV28; cdr3_aa: CASSLSVTPDTQYF
j_call: TRBJ1-2; v_call: TRBV7-2; cdr3_aa: CASSSVIGQGGSYTF
j_call: TRBJ1-5; v_call: TRBV2; cdr3_aa: CASSDLDGANQPQHF
j_call: TRBJ1-2; v_call: TRBV29-1; cdr3_aa: CSLDEDYGYTF
j_call: TRBJ2-1; v_call: TRBV4-1; cdr3_aa: CASSQGPLGVDEQFF
j_call: TRBJ1-2; v_call: TRBV20-1; cdr3_aa: CSARDPGGNYVFTF
j_call: TRBJ2-7; v_call: TRBV9; cdr3_aa: CASSVWAGTGVHEQYF
j_call: TRBJ2-3; v_call: TRBV5-1; cdr3_aa: CASTHGGKSADTQYF